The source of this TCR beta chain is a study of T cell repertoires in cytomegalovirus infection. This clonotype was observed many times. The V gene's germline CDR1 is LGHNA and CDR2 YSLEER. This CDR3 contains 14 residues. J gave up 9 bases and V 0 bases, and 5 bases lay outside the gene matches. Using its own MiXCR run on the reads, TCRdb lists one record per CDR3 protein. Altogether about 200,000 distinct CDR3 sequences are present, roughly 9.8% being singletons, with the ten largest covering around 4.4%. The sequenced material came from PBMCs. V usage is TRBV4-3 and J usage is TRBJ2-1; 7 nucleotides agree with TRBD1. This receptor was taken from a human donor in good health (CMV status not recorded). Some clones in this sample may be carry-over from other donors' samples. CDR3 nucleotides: TGCGCCAGCAGCCAAGAAAAACAGGGGACTGAGCAGTTCTTC. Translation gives CASSQEKQGTEQFF.